These 26 T cell receptor beta chains originate from one sample sequenced in a study of blood T cell repertoires in COVID-19 (dated by TCRdb to about 2020). The library was made by the immunoSEQ multiplex PCR assay. Entries here come from immuneACCESS through TCRdb and include only in-frame sequences with V and J called. Some clones fail to appear in such tables; in the studies checked, an unresolved V gene covers under half of the shortfall, and the cause of the remainder is unknown. The sample table shows 150,000 to 200,000 clones, and roughly 87% are seen once. The ten largest clones capture around 10% of the sample. Input material: PBMCs or T cells enriched from blood (not recorded which). The source is a man aged 45-65 years who had recovered from COVID-19.

This clone was picked up a small number of times. This chain connects TRBV28 to TRBJ1-4, with 9 bases lining up with TRBD1. The germline CDR1 and CDR2 sequences are MDHEN and SYDVKM. The CDR3 runs to 16 residues. The ends lost 6 bases at V and 8 bases at J; junction bases unmatched: 13. The CDR3 sequence: CASSLRPGQGKEKLFF. DNA for the CDR3: TGTGCCAGCAGCCTCCGTCCGGGACAGGGCAAAGAAAAACTGTTTTTT. Complete variable domain (other parts from reference TRBV28 and TRBJ1-4): DVKVTQSSRYLVKRTGEKVFLECVQDMDHENMFWYRQDPGLGLRLIYFSYDVKMKEKGDIPEGYSVSREKKERFSLILESASTNQTSMYLCASSLRPGQGKEKLFFGSGTQLSVL.

The chain uses TRBV23-1 and TRBJ1-6, with unresolved D. TRBV23-1 is filed as an ORF, its function uncertain. CDR3 length: 16 amino acids. Trimming took off 4 bases at V and 5 bases at J, with 15 bases between the two ends. The CDR3 DNA sequence: TGCGCCAGCAGTCGTCGGGGAAGGACCGATAATTCACCCCTCCACTTT. Its protein is CASSRRGRTDNSPLHF.

This rearrangement joins TRBV6-1 to TRBJ2-7, with unresolved D. The ends were cut back, 1 base at V and 5 bases at J, with 15 bases in the middle. The CDR3 consists of 15 residues. The V gene's germline CDR1 is MNHNS and CDR2 SASEGT. The CDR3 DNA is TGTGCCAGCAGTGAAGTCCCCAACGGCGGCCACGAGCAGTACTTC. It specifies CASSEVPNGGHEQYF.

As DNA, the CDR3 is TGCGCCAGCAGCTTGGGGCGGACTAACTATGGCTACACCTTC. It specifies CASSLGRTNYGYTF. The chain joins TRBV5-1 to TRBJ1-2; D is unresolved. Trimming took off 0 bases at V and 0 bases at J, with 6 bases between the two ends. The CDR3 sequence is 14 residues long. The germline V gene has CDR1 SGHRS and CDR2 YFSETQ.

The chain uses TRBV7-9 and TRBJ1-4, with a weak D call TRBD1 (5 bases). Per the germline V gene, CDR1 is SEHNR and CDR2 is FQNEAQ (reference sequence). The CDR3 runs to 15 residues. V gave up 4 bases and J gave up 4 bases, with 13 bases separating them. This chain's CDR3 is CASSYPRAGNEKLFF. The CDR3 bases are TGTGCCAGCAGCTACCCCAGGGCTGGTAATGAAAAACTGTTTTTT.

This rearrangement joins TRBV3-1 (or the pseudogene TRBV3-2) to TRBJ2-5; 10 bases align to TRBD2. Losses at the gene ends were 1 base for V and 2 bases for J; bases not matched to a gene: 10. The CDR3 consists of 18 residues. Germline V gene lookup returns CDR1 LGHDT and CDR2 YNNKEL (reference sequence). This chain's CDR3 is CASSQGPWTSGTQETQYF. DNA for the CDR3: TGTGCCAGCAGCCAAGGCCCCTGGACTAGCGGAACTCAAGAGACCCAGTACTTC.

The V and J genes are TRBV7-9 and TRBJ2-5; the match to TRBD2 covers 7 bases. Germline CDR1 and CDR2: SEHNR and FQNEAQ (reference sequence). Germline trimming cut 2 bases from V and 6 bases from J; bases unmatched to any gene: 6. This CDR3 has 14 residues. The CDR3 here is CASSLIIGTKTQYF. The CDR3 nucleotides read TGTGCCAGCAGCTTAATAATCGGGACTAAGACCCAGTACTTC. Full variable domain (outside the CDR3, taken from reference TRBV7-9 and TRBJ2-5): DTGVSQNPRHKITKRGQNVTFRCDPISEHNRLYWYRQTLGQGPEFLTYFQNEAQLEKSRLLSDRFSAERPKGSFSTLEIQRTEQGDSAMYLCASSLIIGTKTQYFGPGTRLLVL.

This clone was seen only a few times. The chain combines TRBV7-9 with TRBJ2-7; perhaps TRBD2 as D (6 bases). The CDR3 consists of 16 residues. Trimming stripped 4 bases from V and 3 bases from J, with 19 bases between. CDR1 SEHNR and CDR2 FQNEAQ come from the germline V gene (reference sequence). The DNA of the CDR3 is TGTGCCAGCAGCTCCGCGCCGGGACTGGGAGTCTACGAGCAGTACTTC. Translating gives CASSSAPGLGVYEQYF.

This rearrangement joins TRBV25-1 to TRBJ1-3, with TRBD1 as a possible D gene (5 bases). The germline V and J ends were trimmed by 0 bases and 2 bases, with 11 bases remaining between them. Germline V gene data show CDR1 as MGHDK and CDR2 as SYGVNS. This CDR3 region has 16 residues. CDR3 sequence: CASSEYQGTTGNTIYF. The DNA for the CDR3 is TGTGCCAGCAGTGAATATCAGGGTACGACTGGAAACACCATATATTTT.

This clone appeared once. The gene calls are TRBV7-6 and TRBJ2-2; 7 bases are a match to TRBD2. In germline, CDR1 is SGHVS, CDR2 FNYEAQ. J gave up 0 bases and V 8 bases, and 6 bases lay outside the gene matches. This CDR3 is 15 amino acids long. The CDR3 coding sequence is TGTGCCAGCGAGCGGGACCCATCGAACACCGGGGAGCTGTTTTTT. Its protein product is CASERDPSNTGELFF.

The chain employs TRBV19 and TRBJ2-7; a possible D gene is TRBD2 (5 bases). Germline CDR1 LNHDA, CDR2 SQIVND (reference sequence). This CDR3 spans 14 amino acids. Trimming took 3 bases from V and 1 from J, leaving 10 bases between them. The CDR3 here is CASSIGRGSYEQYF. The CDR3 DNA sequence: TGTGCCAGTAGTATTGGACGGGGTTCCTACGAGCAGTACTTC.

CDR3 amino acids: CASSLGEVPGSGNTIYF. DNA of the CDR3: TGTGCCAGCAGCTTAGGTGAGGTTCCCGGTTCTGGAAACACCATATATTTT. J is TRBJ1-3 and V is TRBV7-9; no reliable D call. This CDR3 spans 17 amino acids. Between the trimmed V and J ends, which lost 1 base and 1 base, there was a span of 14 bases. Germline V gene sequence: CDR1 SEHNR, CDR2 FQNEAQ (reference sequence). The full variable domain, its missing parts supplied by reference TRBV7-9 and TRBJ1-3, is DTGVSQNPRHKITKRGQNVTFRCDPISEHNRLYWYRQTLGQGPEFLTYFQNEAQLEKSRLLSDRFSAERPKGSFSTLEIQRTEQGDSAMYLCASSLGEVPGSGNTIYFGEGSWLTVV.

The chain has TRBV6-5 and TRBJ1-5, with 9 bases lining up with TRBD1. CDR1 is MNHEY and CDR2 is SVGAGI in the germline V gene. Germline trimming cut 4 bases from V and 6 bases from J; bases unmatched to any gene: 4. This CDR3 is built from 14 residues. The CDR3 DNA reads as TGTGCCAGCAGTTCGGGACAGGGTATTCAGCCCCAGCATTTT. Its protein product is CASSSGQGIQPQHF.

The chain uses TRBV6-1 and TRBJ2-3, with 14 bases that match TRBD2. The CDR3 totals 17 residues. Germline values: CDR1 MNHNS, CDR2 SASEGT. Trimming cost V 2 bases and J 8 bases; bases outside gene matches: 9. CDR3 coding DNA: TGTGCCAGCAGTGAAAGGGGGACTAGCGGGAGCGGAGGTACGCAGTATTTT. Translation gives CASSERGTSGSGGTQYF.

Relative to its sample, this clone is medium-sized. J is TRBJ1-1 and V is TRBV28; D not certain. The CDR3 loop spans 14 amino acids. The germline CDR1 and CDR2 sequences are MDHEN and SYDVKM. V lost 6 bases and J 4 bases, leaving 15 bases between the germline ends. The CDR3 reads CASSFGVAGTEAFF. CDR3 in DNA: TGTGCCAGCAGCTTTGGGGTGGCGGGCACTGAAGCTTTCTTT.

The chain joins TRBV24-1 to TRBJ1-1; 7 nucleotides line up with TRBD1. This CDR3 comprises 15 residues. V trimming: 3 bases; J trimming: 5 bases; junction bases outside the gene matches: 8. Germline V gives CDR1 KGHDR, CDR2 SFDVKD. CDR3 nucleotide sequence: TGTGCCACCAGTGATAGCACAGGGGAAGGGACTGAAGCTTTCTTT. It translates to CATSDSTGEGTEAFF.

A few counts support this clone. The chain joins TRBV19 to TRBJ2-2; TRBD2 agrees at 10 bases. The CDR3 contains 18 residues. Looked up from germline, CDR1 is LNHDA and CDR2 is SQIVND (reference sequence). J lost 3 bases, V lost 6 bases, and 13 bases had no gene match. The CDR3: CASRLSPLAGEYTGELFF. DNA of the CDR3: TGTGCCAGTAGACTCTCCCCCCTAGCGGGAGAGTACACCGGGGAGCTGTTTTTT.

This clone was observed a few times. The chain recombines TRBV28 with TRBJ1-4, with 8 bases that match TRBD1. CDR3 length: 15 residues. The V gene end was trimmed by 6 bases and the J gene end by 6 bases; junction bases not matched to a gene: 9. Looked up from germline, CDR1 is MDHEN and CDR2 is SYDVKM. The CDR3 DNA reads TGTGCCAGCAGCCAAACCGACAGGGGCTATGAAAAACTGTTTTTT. Its protein product is CASSQTDRGYEKLFF.

The chain carries TRBV5-5 and TRBJ2-2; tentatively, D is TRBD2 (5 bases). There are 13 residues in the CDR3. Trimming pared 6 bases from V and 6 bases from J, leaving 12 bases between. Germline CDR1 reads SGHKS; CDR2 reads YYEKEE (reference sequence). The CDR3 coding sequence is TGTGCCAGCATACGGGGTCCTTCCGGGGAGCTGTTTTTT. Residues: CASIRGPSGELFF.

This clone was observed a few times. The chain links TRBV7-3 to TRBJ2-2; TRBD2 might be the D (6 bases). CDR3 size: 15 residues. Trimming stripped 2 bases from V and 4 bases from J, with 11 bases between. Germline CDR1 SGHTA, CDR2 FQGTGA. The CDR3 coding sequence is TGTGCCAGCAGCTTAGGTCCTAGCGTCACCGGGGAGCTGTTTTTT. This encodes CASSLGPSVTGELFF. Supplemented by reference TRBV7-3 and TRBJ2-2, the full variable domain reads GAGVSQTPSNKVTEKGKYVELRCDPISGHTALYWYRQSLGQGPEFLIYFQGTGAADDSGLPNDRFFAVRPEGSVSTLKIQRTERGDSAVYLCASSLGPSVTGELFFGEGSRLTVL.

V gene TRBV9 combines with J gene TRBJ2-1, with D uncertain. Germline V gives CDR1 SGDLS, CDR2 YYNGEE. The V end lost 4 bases, the J end lost 8 bases, and 13 bases lay between the germline ends. The CDR3 runs to 13 residues. CDR3 in amino acids: CASSSPQEDEQFF. The CDR3 nucleotides are TGTGCCAGCAGCTCCCCCCAAGAGGATGAGCAGTTCTTC.

The rearrangement links TRBV5-1 to TRBJ2-3; 8 positions agree with TRBD1. J was trimmed by 6 bases and V by 4 bases; bases with no gene match: 7. The CDR3 runs to 14 residues. Germline V gives CDR1 SGHRS, CDR2 YFSETQ. The CDR3 DNA is TGCGCCAGCAGCGCAGGACAGGGTTTGGATACGCAGTATTTT. It codes for CASSAGQGLDTQYF.

The chain is built from TRBV15 and TRBJ2-7, with a tentative D call TRBD2 (6 bases). Trimming cost V 0 bases and J 6 bases, with 12 bases left between them. Germline V gives CDR1 LNHNV, CDR2 YYDKDF (reference sequence). CDR3 length equals 14 residues. CDR3 residues: CATSREGLPVEQYF. The CDR3 nucleotides read TGTGCCACCAGCAGAGAGGGACTCCCAGTCGAGCAGTACTTC.

This chain's CDR3 is CASSSSTSGEQYF. CDR3 sequence (DNA): TGTGCCAGCAGTTCCTCTACTAGCGGCGAGCAGTACTTC. The rearrangement links TRBV12-3 or TRBV12-4 to TRBJ2-7; TRBD2 agrees at 8 bases. V shed 4 bases and J 6 bases; nucleotides not matched to a gene: 5. The CDR3 is 13 residues long.

V and J are TRBV25-1 and TRBJ1-6, with a weak D call TRBD1 (6 bases). V dropped 2 bases and J dropped 5 bases, with 7 bases sitting between them. Germline CDR1 reads MGHDK; CDR2 reads SYGVNS. This CDR3 spans 14 amino acids. The CDR3 DNA is TGTGCCAGCAGTGAACAGGGGAATAATTCACCCCTCCACTTT. Residues: CASSEQGNNSPLHF.

The chain combines TRBV24-1 with TRBJ2-1, with 12 bases identical to TRBD2. The length of the CDR3 is 18 residues. CDR1 and CDR2 from the germline V gene are KGHDR and SFDVKD. With 5 bases clipped from V and 8 bases from J, the junction kept 15 bases outside the gene matches. CDR3 in DNA: TGTGCCACCAGTGGCGGGACCGGGACTAGCGGGCGACAGGATGAGCAGTTCTTC. Translated: CATSGGTGTSGRQDEQFF.